Reported below is one T cell receptor (beta chain). The antigen remains undetermined. Germline and junction disagree at one end, which may indicate a read error. The data originate from a study of post-analysis software for immune sequencing data. Study conclusions and caveats: In patients, TRBV5-6, TRBV5-1 and TRBV20-1 belonged to five TRBV segments found more frequently than in controls.

Germline-derived CDR1 and CDR2 are LGHNA and YNFKEQ. This CDR3 contains 20 residues. The TCR beta cDNA libraries carried unique molecular identifiers. Approximately 500,000 cDNA molecules were recovered from an input of about 0.9 to 10 million T cells. Using its own MiXCR run on the PCR reads, TCRdb lists one record per CDR3 protein. The data show approximately 730,000 distinct CDR3 sequences, 35% to 55% seen once. Sequencing input: blood. The rearrangement uses TRBV4-2 and TRBJ2-3; 10 positions agree with TRBD2. This clonotype originated in a girl aged 10 to 17 with multiple sclerosis. The CDR3 coding sequence is TGTACCAGCAGCCAAGATGCGGCCTATAGCGGGAGGTTGTTACCAGATACGCAGTATTTT. As protein: CTSSQDAAYSGRLLPDTQYF.